The next 14 T cell receptor beta chains were all read from a single sample in a study of T cells after posttransplantation cyclophosphamide. The naive gate required viable CD3+CD4+ or CD3+CD8+ cells with CCR7+CD45RA+CD45RO-CD95-CD27+CD28+ phenotype. Measured with immunoSEQ multiplex PCR; TCRdb has only the in-frame clones, and not every one. The sample yields roughly 30,000 clones, under 95% seen once. Material for sequencing was naive CD4+ T cells sorted from PBMCs. The receptors stem from a woman aged 60-75 years in good health, CMV-negative, and a related stem cell transplant donor.

This sequence joins TRBV7-2 and TRBJ1-4; 7 bases fit TRBD1. Germline loops: CDR1 SGHTA, CDR2 FQGNSA. The length of the CDR3 is 15 residues. The V and J ends lost 0 bases and 3 bases, in that order; junction bases with no gene match: 1. CDR3 protein: CASSLAGQPNEKLFF. The CDR3 bases are TGTGCCAGCAGCTTAGCGGGACAGCCTAATGAAAAACTGTTTTTT.

The chain links TRBV5-1 to TRBJ2-7; no clear D gene. This CDR3 has 14 residues. V was cut by 1 base and J by 3 bases, with 11 bases left in between. CDR1 and CDR2 (germline): SGHRS, YFSETQ. The CDR3 DNA reads TGCGCCAGCAGCTTGCAGGCCTTCGGCTACGAGCAGTACTTC. Its translation is CASSLQAFGYEQYF.

The chain has TRBV19 and TRBJ2-1, with D maybe TRBD2 (6 bases). The ends were cut back, 6 bases at V and 7 bases at J, with 22 bases in the middle. Germline CDR1 LNHDA, CDR2 SQIVND (reference sequence). The CDR3 is 16 amino acids. The CDR3 here is CASSTLLAAFSNEQFF. In DNA, the CDR3 is TGTGCCAGTAGCACCTTACTAGCAGCGTTTTCTAATGAGCAGTTCTTC.

The chain recombines TRBV7-3 with TRBJ1-2; D call uncertain. Germline values: CDR1 SGHTA, CDR2 FQGTGA. The CDR3 spans 14 residues. Trimming took off 5 bases at V and 0 bases at J, with 10 bases between the two ends. This CDR3 reads CASSNPQANYGYTF. CDR3 DNA sequence: TGTGCCAGCAGCAACCCGCAGGCTAACTATGGCTACACCTTC.

V is TRBV27 and J is TRBJ1-4; 8 bases line up with TRBD1. CDR3 length equals 14 residues. Germline CDR1 is MNHEY and CDR2 is SMNVEV (reference sequence). V was clipped by 6 bases and J by 8 bases; unmatched bases: 8. CDR3 nucleotides: TGTGCCAGCAGCCGAGGACAGGGATCCGAAAAACTGTTTTTT. Its protein is CASSRGQGSEKLFF.

This chain links TRBV2 with TRBJ2-3, with 9 positions matching TRBD2. V shed 6 bases, J shed 6 bases, and the junction held 7 bases outside the gene matches. The CDR3 spans 14 residues. Germline V gives CDR1 SNHLY, CDR2 FYNNEI. CDR3 in DNA: TGTGCCAGCAGGGCCCTAGCGGGGTCTGATACGCAGTATTTT. Its protein is CASRALAGSDTQYF.

This chain connects TRBV30 to TRBJ2-3, with 12 bases that match TRBD2. The germline gives CDR1 GTSNPN, CDR2 SVGIG (reference sequence). The length of the CDR3 is 16 residues. The V and J ends lost 7 bases and 3 bases, in that order; junction bases with no gene match: 11. In DNA, the CDR3 is TGTGCCTCCGCATTGACTAGCGGGAGATCGACAGATACGCAGTATTTT. Translation gives CASALTSGRSTDTQYF. Full variable domain (rest looked up from reference TRBV30 and TRBJ2-3): SQTIHQWPATLVQPVGSPLSLECTVEGTSNPNLYWYRQAAGRGLQLLFYSVGIGQISSEVPQNLSASRPQDRQFILSSKKLLLSDSGFYLCASALTSGRSTDTQYFGPGTRLTVL.

The chain has TRBV10-3 and TRBJ2-5; the D gene is possibly TRBD2 (5 bases). From germline, CDR1 is ENHRY and CDR2 SYGVKD. The ends were cut back, 3 bases at V and 4 bases at J, with 12 bases in the middle. The CDR3 has 14 amino acids. CDR3 sequence reads: CAISETGNGETQYF. For the CDR3, the DNA is TGTGCCATCAGTGAAACCGGGAATGGAGAGACCCAGTACTTC.

This chain uses TRBV7-9 with TRBJ2-1, with TRBD2 matching over 10 bases. Trimming cost V 3 bases and J 9 bases; bases outside gene matches: 8. The germline V gene has CDR1 SEHNR and CDR2 FQNEAQ (reference sequence). This CDR3 has 15 residues. CDR3 sequence (DNA): TGTGCCAGCAGCTTTGGGCTAGCGGGAGTACGTGAGCAGTTCTTC. This encodes CASSFGLAGVREQFF.

This chain connects TRBV11-2 to TRBJ2-5, with 9 bases identical to TRBD1. CDR1 and CDR2 from the germline V gene are SGHAT and FQNNGV. CDR3 length: 15 amino acids. Trimming at V came to 5 bases and at J to 3 bases, leaving 7 bases not matched to a gene. The CDR3: CASSLRGTGKETQYF. The CDR3, as DNA: TGTGCCAGCAGCCTCAGAGGGACAGGGAAAGAGACCCAGTACTTC.

This chain links TRBV30 with TRBJ2-3; 8 bases match TRBD1. Trimming cost V 2 bases and J 1 base; bases outside gene matches: 8. The CDR3 consists of 16 residues. CDR1 GTSNPN and CDR2 SVGIG come from the germline V gene (reference sequence). Here the CDR3 reads CAWSPLGQGRTDTQYF. CDR3 in DNA: TGTGCCTGGAGTCCCCTCGGACAGGGCCGCACAGATACGCAGTATTTT.

This clone was detected only once. The V gene is TRBV11-2, the J gene TRBJ2-5; 7 bases map to TRBD1. After removal of 6 bases from V and 2 bases from J, the junction contained 6 bases not matched to a gene. The CDR3 is 14 amino acids. Germline-derived CDR1 and CDR2 are SGHAT and FQNNGV. Written as DNA, the CDR3 is TGTGCCAGCAGTTGGACAGGAAGACAAGAGACCCAGTACTTC. This gives the protein CASSWTGRQETQYF.

The V and J genes are TRBV5-1 and TRBJ1-1; D unresolved. The CDR3 loop spans 14 amino acids. Trimming left V 4 bases short and J 1 base short, with 11 bases between. The V gene's germline CDR1 is SGHRS and CDR2 YFSETQ. The chain's CDR3 is CASSVSRGNTEAFF. CDR3 DNA sequence: TGCGCCAGCAGCGTAAGCAGAGGGAACACTGAAGCTTTCTTT.

The rearrangement joins TRBV18 to TRBJ2-5, with TRBD2 as a possible D gene (6 bases). This CDR3 has 14 amino acids. V dropped 4 bases and J dropped 5 bases, with 14 bases sitting between them. Germline V gene sequence: CDR1 KGHSH, CDR2 LQKENI. The CDR3 coding sequence is TGTGCCAGCTCACTAGCGGCCCTGGGGGAGACCCAGTACTTC. Amino acid sequence: CASSLAALGETQYF.